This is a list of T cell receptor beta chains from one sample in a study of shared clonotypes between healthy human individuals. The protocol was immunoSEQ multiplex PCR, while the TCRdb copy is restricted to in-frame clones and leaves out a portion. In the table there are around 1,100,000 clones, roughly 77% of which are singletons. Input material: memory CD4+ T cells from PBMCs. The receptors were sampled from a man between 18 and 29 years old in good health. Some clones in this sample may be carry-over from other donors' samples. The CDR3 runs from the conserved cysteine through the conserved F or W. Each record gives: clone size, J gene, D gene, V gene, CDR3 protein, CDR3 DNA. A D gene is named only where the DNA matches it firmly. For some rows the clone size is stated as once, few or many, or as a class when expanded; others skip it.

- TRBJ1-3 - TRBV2 CASSESGSWTGNTIYF TGTGCCAGCAGTGAAAGTGGCTCATGGACTGGAAACACCATATATTTT
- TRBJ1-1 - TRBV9 CASSPRGGSGSEAFF TGTGCCAGCAGCCCAAGAGGGGGGTCCGGCAGTGAAGCTTTCTTT
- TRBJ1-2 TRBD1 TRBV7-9 CASSRGTGVGYTF TGTGCCAGCAGCCGCGGGACAGGGGTTGGCTACACCTTC
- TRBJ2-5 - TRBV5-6 CASSLRNQETQYF TGTGCCAGCAGCTTGCGAAACCAAGAGACCCAGTACTTC
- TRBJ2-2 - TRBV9 CASGRSGDRTGELFF TGTGCCAGCGGGCGAAGCGGGGACAGGACCGGGGAGCTGTTTTTT
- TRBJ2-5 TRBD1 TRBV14 CASSQRDRGILGTQYF TGTGCCAGCAGCCAAAGGGACAGGGGAATACTCGGGACCCAGTACTTC
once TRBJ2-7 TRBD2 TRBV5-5 CASSHSTWEGEQYF TGTGCCAGCAGCCATAGTACATGGGAGGGAGAGCAGTACTTC
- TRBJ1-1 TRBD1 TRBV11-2 CASRPPGGWNTEAFF TGTGCCAGCAGGCCTCCAGGGGGCTGGAACACTGAAGCTTTCTTT
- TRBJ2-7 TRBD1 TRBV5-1 CASSSVQGVFDEQYF TGCGCCAGCAGCTCAGTACAGGGGGTATTCGACGAGCAGTACTTC
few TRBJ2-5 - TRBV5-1 CASSLAGPGETQYF TGCGCCAGCAGCTTGGCGGGGCCGGGAGAGACCCAGTACTTC
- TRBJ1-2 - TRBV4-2 CASSQPGPYGYTF TGTGCCAGCAGCCAACCGGGCCCCTATGGCTACACCTTC
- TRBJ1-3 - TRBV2 CASSDMVSGNTIYF TGTGCCAGTTCGGACATGGTCTCTGGAAACACCATATATTTT
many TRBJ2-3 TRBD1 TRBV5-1 CASSLATGGATDTQYF TGCGCCAGCAGCTTAGCGACAGGGGGCGCGACAGATACGCAGTATTTT
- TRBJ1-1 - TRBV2 CASGRKNTEAFF TGTGCCAGTGGGCGGAAGAACACTGAAGCTTTCTTT
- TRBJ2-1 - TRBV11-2 CASSSLGSYNEQFF TGTGCCAGCAGCTCCCTTGGCTCCTACAATGAGCAGTTCTTC
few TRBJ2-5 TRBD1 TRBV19 CASRSGGKETQYF TGTGCCAGTAGGTCAGGGGGCAAAGAGACCCAGTACTTC
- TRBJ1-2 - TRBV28 CASIQLGVNYGYTF TGTGCCAGCATCCAGCTTGGGGTAAACTATGGCTACACCTTC
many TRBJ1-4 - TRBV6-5 CASSYSFGVTNEKLFF TGTGCCAGCAGTTACTCGTTCGGGGTAACTAATGAAAAACTGTTTTTT
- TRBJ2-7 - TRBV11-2 CASSLDFLSYEQYF TGTGCCAGCAGCTTAGACTTTCTCTCCTACGAGCAGTACTTC
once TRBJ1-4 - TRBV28 CASSLWRDKDEKLFF TGTGCCAGCAGTTTATGGCGGGACAAAGATGAAAAACTGTTTTTT
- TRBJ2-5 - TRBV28 CASSPPGNQETQYF TGTGCCAGCAGCCCCCCTGGTAACCAAGAGACCCAGTACTTC
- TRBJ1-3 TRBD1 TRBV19 CASSIDHVGQQTGNTIYF TGTGCCAGTAGTATAGATCATGTGGGACAGCAAACTGGAAACACCATATATTTT
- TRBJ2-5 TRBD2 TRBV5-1 CASSLVGASGSETQYF TGCGCCAGCAGCTTGGTTGGCGCTAGCGGGAGTGAGACCCAGTACTTC
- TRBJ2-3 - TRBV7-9 CASSLRPPDTQYF TGTGCCAGCAGCTTAAGGCCACCAGATACGCAGTATTTT
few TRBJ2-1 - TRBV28 CASSFNEQFF TGTGCCAGCAGTTTTAATGAGCAGTTCTTC
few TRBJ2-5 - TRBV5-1 CASRLQGAQETQYF TGCGCCAGCAGGTTACAGGGTGCCCAAGAGACCCAGTACTTC